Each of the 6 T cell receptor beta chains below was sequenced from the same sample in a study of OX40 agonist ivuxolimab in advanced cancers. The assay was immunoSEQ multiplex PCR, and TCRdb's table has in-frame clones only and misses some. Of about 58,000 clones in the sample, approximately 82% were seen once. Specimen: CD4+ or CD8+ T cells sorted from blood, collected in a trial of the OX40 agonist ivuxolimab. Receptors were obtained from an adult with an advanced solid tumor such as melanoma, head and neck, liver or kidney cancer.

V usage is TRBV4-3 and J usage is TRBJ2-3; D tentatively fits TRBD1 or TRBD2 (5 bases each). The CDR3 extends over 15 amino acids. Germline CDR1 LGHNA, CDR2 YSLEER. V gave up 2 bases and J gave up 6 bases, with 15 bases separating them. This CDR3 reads CASSQSPGPVDTQYF. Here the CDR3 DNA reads TGCGCCAGCAGCCAATCACCGGGACCTGTGGATACGCAGTATTTT.

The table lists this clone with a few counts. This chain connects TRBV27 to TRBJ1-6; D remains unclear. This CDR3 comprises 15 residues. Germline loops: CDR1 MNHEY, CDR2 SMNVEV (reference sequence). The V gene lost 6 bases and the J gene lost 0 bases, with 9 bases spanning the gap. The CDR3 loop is CASRRTPSYNSPLHF. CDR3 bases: TGTGCCAGCAGGCGTACGCCCTCCTATAATTCACCCCTCCACTTT.

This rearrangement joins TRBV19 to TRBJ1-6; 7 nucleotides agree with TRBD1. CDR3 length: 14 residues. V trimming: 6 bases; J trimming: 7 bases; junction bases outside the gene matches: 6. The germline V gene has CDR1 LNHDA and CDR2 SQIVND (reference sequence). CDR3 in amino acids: CASSPGGENSPLHF. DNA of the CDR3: TGTGCCAGTAGCCCAGGGGGGGAAAATTCACCCCTCCACTTT.

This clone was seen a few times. The CDR3: CASSVMVSGGAEQFF. The CDR3 bases are TGTGCCAGCAGCGTAATGGTTAGCGGGGGGGCTGAGCAGTTCTTC. This chain uses TRBV9 with TRBJ2-1, with TRBD2 matching over 11 bases. Germline V gene lookup returns CDR1 SGDLS and CDR2 YYNGEE. With 1 base clipped from V and 9 bases from J, the junction kept 6 bases outside the gene matches. CDR3 length equals 15 residues.

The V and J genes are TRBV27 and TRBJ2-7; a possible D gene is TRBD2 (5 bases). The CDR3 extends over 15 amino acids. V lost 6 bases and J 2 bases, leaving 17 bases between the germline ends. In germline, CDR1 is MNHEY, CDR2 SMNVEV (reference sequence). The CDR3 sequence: CASSLSFGDPYEQYF. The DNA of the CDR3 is TGTGCCAGCAGCCTCTCTTTCGGGGATCCCTACGAGCAGTACTTC.

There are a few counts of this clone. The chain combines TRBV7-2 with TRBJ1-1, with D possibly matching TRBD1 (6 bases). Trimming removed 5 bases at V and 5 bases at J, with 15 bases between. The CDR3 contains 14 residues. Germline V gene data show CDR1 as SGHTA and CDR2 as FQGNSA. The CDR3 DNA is TGTGCCAGCAGCCCACCACAGGGACGGACTGAAGCTTTCTTT. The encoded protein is CASSPPQGRTEAFF.